A selection of T cell receptor beta chains follows, all from one sample in a study of radiotherapy plus CTLA-4 blockade in lung cancer. The table came from immunoSEQ multiplex PCR; TCRdb's copy has only in-frame clones and leaves some out. The data show some 70,000 clones, 65% to 80% seen once. The specimen comprised peripheral blood, sampled from a patient treated with radiotherapy plus ipilimumab. These receptor sequences come from a human donor with non-small cell lung cancer who had a complete response to radiotherapy plus ipilimumab. Both conserved end residues are part of each CDR3. The D gene is left open where the match is weak. Some rows have no size entry. The others give once, few or many, or a class for an expanded clone.

clone_size	d_call	j_call	v_call	cdr3_nt	cdr3_aa
-	-	TRBJ1-6	TRBV28	TGTGCAAATTCTAGGGCTAATTCACCCCTCCACTTT	CANSRANSPLHF
-	-	TRBJ1-2	TRBV4-3	TGCGCCAGCAGCCAAGATTACGACAGTAACTATGGCTACACCTTC	CASSQDYDSNYGYTF
-	-	TRBJ1-1	TRBV6-5	TGTGCCAGCAGTCGACAGTGGAACACTGAAGCTTTCTTT	CASSRQWNTEAFF
-	-	TRBJ1-2	TRBV4-1	TGCGCCAGCAGCCATGGCCACAGGGTTTCTGATGGCTACACCTTC	CASSHGHRVSDGYTF
-	-	TRBJ1-5	TRBV18	TGTGCCAGCTCACCACAGGGGGATCAGCCCCAGCATTTT	CASSPQGDQPQHF
few	-	TRBJ1-6	TRBV5-1	TGCGCCAGCACTACGGACAGTTCGAATTCACCCCTCCACTTT	CASTTDSSNSPLHF
-	TRBD1	TRBJ1-5	TRBV16	TGTGCCAGCAGCTATGAGGACAGGGCAAATCAGCCCCAGCATTTT	CASSYEDRANQPQHF
-	TRBD2	TRBJ2-3	TRBV7-9	TGTGCCAGCAGCCAAGTGGGTTTAGCGGGAGATTCAGATACGCAGTATTTT	CASSQVGLAGDSDTQYF
few	-	TRBJ2-1	TRBV5-6	TGTGCCAGCAGCCCTGGTTTGCTCAGGAGCTCCTACAATGAGCAGTTCTTC	CASSPGLLRSSYNEQFF
-	TRBD1	TRBJ2-7	TRBV6-5	TGTGCCAACCTACCGGGACAGGGAGCCTACGAGCAGTACTTC	CANLPGQGAYEQYF
-	-	TRBJ2-3	TRBV11-3	TGTGCCAGCAGCTCCCGAATGCGTCGGGGGCGCGGGGATACGCAGTATTTT	CASSSRMRRGRGDTQYF
few	-	TRBJ1-3	TRBV6-5	TGTGCCAGCAGCTCAACAGGAAACACCATATATTTT	CASSSTGNTIYF
few	-	TRBJ1-4	TRBV7-8	TGTGCCAGCAGTTGGCAGATAGAGGAAAAACTGTTTTTT	CASSWQIEEKLFF
once	TRBD2	TRBJ2-2	TRBV13	TGTGCCAGCAGCTTAGGCCTAGCGGGAGGTACCGGGGAGCTGTTTTTT	CASSLGLAGGTGELFF
-	-	TRBJ2-1	TRBV7-9	TGTGCCAGCAGCCGAACCGAAACGTCCTACAATGAGCAGTTCTTC	CASSRTETSYNEQFF
-	-	TRBJ1-1	TRBV5-1	TGCGCCAGCAGCTTGGGAGTAGGTACTGAAGCTTTCTTT	CASSLGVGTEAFF
-	-	TRBJ1-5	TRBV10-3	TGTGCCACAGGGGCCCGGCAGGGCTCCTGGCCCCAGCATTTT	CATGARQGSWPQHF
once	TRBD2	TRBJ2-1	TRBV7-9	TGTGCCAGCAGCTTAGTCCTAGCGGGAGAAAATGAGCAGTTCTTC	CASSLVLAGENEQFF
-	-	TRBJ2-5	TRBV18	TGTGCCAGCTCACCACCAGGAAGGCAAGAGACCCAGTACTTC	CASSPPGRQETQYF
-	-	TRBJ1-1	TRBV19	TGTGCCAGTAGTATGAGGCAGGGCGAAGCTTTCTTT	CASSMRQGEAFF
once	-	TRBJ2-2	TRBV12-5	TGTGCTAGCCAAAGGGGAGGGGGCGAAACCGGGGAGCTGTTTTTT	CASQRGGGETGELFF
once	-	TRBJ2-3	TRBV4-1	TGCGCCAGCAGCCAAGATAGGGGATCCACAGATACGCAGTATTTT	CASSQDRGSTDTQYF
once	-	TRBJ1-6	TRBV2	TGTGCCAGCTTGGCGGATACCCCATATAGTTCACCCCTCCACTTT	CASLADTPYSSPLHF
-	-	TRBJ2-1	TRBV7-2	TGTGCCAGCAGCTTATTTCTGGGTCGGCATGAGCAGTTCTTC	CASSLFLGRHEQFF
-	-	TRBJ1-2	TRBV4-1	TGCGCCAGCAGCCAAGAGTGGGGAGTTAACTACACCTTC	CASSQEWGVNYTF
few	-	TRBJ2-2	TRBV9	TGTGCCAGCCTTGACACCTATACCGGGGAGCTGTTTTTT	CASLDTYTGELFF
-	-	TRBJ1-1	TRBV15	TGTGCCACCAGCCGGGATAACACTGAAGCTTTCTTT	CATSRDNTEAFF
-	TRBD1	TRBJ2-1	TRBV5-1	TGCGCCAGCAAAAGGGGGCAGGTTGATGAGCAGTTCTTC	CASKRGQVDEQFF
-	-	TRBJ2-7	TRBV5-8	TGTGCCAGCAGCCCCAACCCCAGGAGGATACCCGAGCAGTACTTC	CASSPNPRRIPEQYF